The clone carrying this T cell receptor (beta chain) has ten or more counts. These data originate in a study of T cells in Graves' hyperthyroidism and ophthalmopathy. Stable hyperthyroidism: no ophthalmopathy progression over 18 months of follow-up. In making diagnoses, clinical symptoms, serum thyroxine and TRAb, thyroid ultrasound and orbital computed tomography were all used. TCR beta CDR3 regions were amplified from RNA. First-round RT-PCR with HTBI primers amplified the TCR CDR3 region. Using its own MiXCR run on the multiplex PCR reads, TCRdb lists one record per CDR3 protein. Here the sample spans about 46,000 distinct CDR3 sequences, roughly 50% being singletons. Trimming took 4 bases from V and 7 from J, leaving 16 bases between them. Looked up from germline, CDR1 is MDHEN and CDR2 is SYDVKM. The CDR3 covers 14 residues.

Material for sequencing was peripheral blood or thyroid tissue (not recorded which). This clonotype was sampled from a woman in her fifties or sixties with Graves' hyperthyroidism. The J gene is TRBJ2-5, the V gene TRBV28; the D is unclear. This CDR3 reads CASSSPDPLWTQYF. CDR3 bases: TGTGCCAGCAGTTCTCCGGACCCTCTCTGGACCCAGTACTTC. Variable domain in full (rest from reference TRBV28 and TRBJ2-5): DVKVTQSSRYLVKRTGEKVFLECVQDMDHENMFWYRQDPGLGLRLIYFSYDVKMKEKGDIPEGYSVSREKKERFSLILESASTNQTSMYLCASSSPDPLWTQYFGPGTRLLVL.